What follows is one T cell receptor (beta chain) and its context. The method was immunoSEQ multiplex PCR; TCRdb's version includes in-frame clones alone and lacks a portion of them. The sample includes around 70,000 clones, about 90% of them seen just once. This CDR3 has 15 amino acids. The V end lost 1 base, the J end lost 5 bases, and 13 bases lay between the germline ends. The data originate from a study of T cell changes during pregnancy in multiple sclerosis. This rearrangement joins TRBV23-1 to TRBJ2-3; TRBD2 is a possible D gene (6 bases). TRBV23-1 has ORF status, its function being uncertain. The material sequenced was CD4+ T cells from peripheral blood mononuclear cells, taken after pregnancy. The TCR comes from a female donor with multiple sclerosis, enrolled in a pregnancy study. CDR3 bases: TGCGCCAGCAGTCAATTGACTAGTCGAGAAGATACGCAGTATTTT. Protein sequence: CASSQLTSREDTQYF.